Following are 9 T cell receptor beta chains from one sample sequenced in a study of CD8+ T cells in alopecia areata. Extraction and reverse transcription of RNA yielded cDNA as the sequencing template. Libraries were prepared by immunoSEQ multiplex PCR; TCRdb keeps only in-frame clonotypes and omits some of them. This sample has roughly 170,000 clones, with 59% found just once. Material: CD4+ T cells sorted from blood, obtained at week 0. The receptors stem from a human donor with alopecia areata.

The rearrangement links TRBV27 to TRBJ1-2; no clear D. Germline V CDR1 and CDR2: MNHEY, SMNVEV (reference sequence). V dropped 0 bases and J dropped 1 base, with 9 bases sitting between them. The CDR3 is 15 residues long. CDR3 in amino acids: CASSLSSGGNYGYTF. The DNA for the CDR3 is TGTGCCAGCAGTTTATCGTCCGGTGGTAACTATGGCTACACCTTC.

The rearrangement uses TRBV30 and TRBJ1-2; perhaps TRBD1 as D (5 bases). The germline V and J ends were trimmed by 2 bases and 8 bases, with 12 bases remaining between them. The CDR3 contains 12 residues. Germline lookup yields CDR1 GTSNPN and CDR2 SVGIG (reference sequence). CDR3 DNA sequence: TGTGCCTGGAGTCTGGGAGGGGCGGGCTACACCTTC. This translates into CAWSLGGAGYTF.

The rearrangement links TRBV18 to TRBJ1-6, with D uncertain. This CDR3 contains 13 residues. Trimming removed 6 bases from V and 14 bases from J, with 17 bases in between. Germline V gene data show CDR1 as KGHSH and CDR2 as LQKENI. The CDR3 nucleotides read TGTGCCAGCTCGCGCGAAGTTGGTGAGGCCCTCCACTTT. It encodes CASSREVGEALHF.

This clone has just one count. The chain is built from TRBV18 and TRBJ1-2; a possible D gene is TRBD1 (5 bases). Germline V CDR1 and CDR2: KGHSH, LQKENI. Deletions cut 3 bases from V and 5 bases from J, with 10 bases between. The CDR3 sequence is 13 residues long. The CDR3 is CASSPGAVYGYTF. The CDR3 bases are TGTGCCAGCTCACCCGGGGCCGTGTATGGCTACACCTTC.

This clone was seen only a few times. This chain joins TRBV30 and TRBJ1-2, with a weak D call TRBD1 (5 bases). The CDR3 sequence is 15 residues long. Trimming removed 0 bases from V and 6 bases from J, with 17 bases in between. CDR1 and CDR2 from the germline V gene are GTSNPN and SVGIG (reference sequence). The DNA of the CDR3 is TGTGCCTGGAGTGTTGCCCTTGGAGGGGTCCATGGCTACACCTTC. This codes for CAWSVALGGVHGYTF.

The chain employs TRBV5-6 and TRBJ1-2, with 7 positions matching TRBD1. The length of the CDR3 is 14 residues. Germline CDR1 is SGHDT and CDR2 is YYEEEE. The junction had 7 bases not matched to a gene; V was cut back by 5 bases and J by 3 bases. The CDR3 sequence: CASRVFGQDYGYTF. CDR3 coding DNA: TGTGCCAGCAGAGTCTTCGGACAGGACTATGGCTACACCTTC. Full variable domain (outside the CDR3, taken from reference TRBV5-6 and TRBJ1-2): DAGVTQSPTHLIKTRGQQVTLRCSPKSGHDTVSWYQQALGQGPQFIFQYYEEEERQRGNFPDRFSGHQFPNYSSELNVNALLLGDSALYLCASRVFGQDYGYTFGSGTRLTVV.

The sample holds one count of this clone. V and J are TRBV5-1 and TRBJ2-3; TRBD2 is a possible D gene (6 bases). This CDR3 has 16 residues. Germline V gives CDR1 SGHRS, CDR2 YFSETQ. V gave up 0 bases and J gave up 4 bases, with 15 bases separating them. The chain's CDR3 is CASSLGNGGAPDTQYF. The CDR3 DNA reads TGCGCCAGCAGCTTGGGTAATGGCGGGGCTCCAGATACGCAGTATTTT.

V usage is TRBV18 and J usage is TRBJ2-2, with D uncertain. Germline V CDR1 and CDR2: KGHSH, LQKENI. Trimming shortened V by 3 bases and J by 0 bases, and 8 bases separated the two germline ends. This CDR3 comprises 15 residues. The DNA for the CDR3 is TGTGCCAGCTCACCTACTGACTCGAACACCGGGGAGCTGTTTTTT. Protein product: CASSPTDSNTGELFF.

The chain has TRBV19 and TRBJ1-2; D is ambiguous. V lost 7 bases and J lost 3, with 6 bases in between. The germline CDR1 and CDR2 sequences are LNHDA and SQIVND (reference sequence). CDR3 length: 11 amino acids. The CDR3 coding sequence is TGTGCCAGTAATTGGGACTATGGCTACACCTTC. It is translated as CASNWDYGYTF.